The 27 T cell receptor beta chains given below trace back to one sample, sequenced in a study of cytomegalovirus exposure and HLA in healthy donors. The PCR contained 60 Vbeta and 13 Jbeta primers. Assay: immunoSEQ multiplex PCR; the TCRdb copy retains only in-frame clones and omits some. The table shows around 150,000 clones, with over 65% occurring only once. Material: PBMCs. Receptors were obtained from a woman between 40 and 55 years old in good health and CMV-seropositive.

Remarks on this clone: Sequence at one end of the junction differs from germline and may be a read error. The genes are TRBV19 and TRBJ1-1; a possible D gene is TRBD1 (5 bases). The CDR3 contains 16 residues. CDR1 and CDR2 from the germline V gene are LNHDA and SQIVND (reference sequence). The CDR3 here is CASSIGLQGVDTEVFF. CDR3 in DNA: TGTGCCAGTAGTATCGGCCTCCAGGGTGTAGACACTGAAGTTTTCTTT.

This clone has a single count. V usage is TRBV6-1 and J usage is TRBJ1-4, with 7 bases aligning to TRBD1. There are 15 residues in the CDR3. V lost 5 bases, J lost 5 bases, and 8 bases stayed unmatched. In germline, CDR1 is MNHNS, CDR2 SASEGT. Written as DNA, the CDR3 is TGTGCCAGCAGTCGACCGGGACAGATAAATGAAAAACTGTTTTTT. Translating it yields CASSRPGQINEKLFF.

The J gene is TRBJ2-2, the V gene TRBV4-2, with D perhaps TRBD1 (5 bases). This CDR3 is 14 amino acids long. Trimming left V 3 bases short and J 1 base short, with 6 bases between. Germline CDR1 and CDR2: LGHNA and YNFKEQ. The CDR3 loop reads CASSHGQNTGELFF. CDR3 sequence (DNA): TGTGCCAGCAGCCACGGACAGAACACCGGGGAGCTGTTTTTT.

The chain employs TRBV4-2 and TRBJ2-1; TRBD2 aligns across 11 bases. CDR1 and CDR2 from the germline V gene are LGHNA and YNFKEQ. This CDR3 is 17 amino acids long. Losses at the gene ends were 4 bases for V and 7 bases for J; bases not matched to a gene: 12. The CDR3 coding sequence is TGTGCCAGCAGCCTAGCCGCGACTAGCGGGGCCGGGAATGAGCAGTTCTTC. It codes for CASSLAATSGAGNEQFF.

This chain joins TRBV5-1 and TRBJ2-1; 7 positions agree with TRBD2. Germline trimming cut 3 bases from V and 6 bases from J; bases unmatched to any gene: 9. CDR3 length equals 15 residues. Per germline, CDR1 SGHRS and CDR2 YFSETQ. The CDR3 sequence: CASSSSRGSINEQFF. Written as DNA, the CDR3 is TGCGCCAGCAGCTCTTCTCGCGGGAGTATCAATGAGCAGTTCTTC.

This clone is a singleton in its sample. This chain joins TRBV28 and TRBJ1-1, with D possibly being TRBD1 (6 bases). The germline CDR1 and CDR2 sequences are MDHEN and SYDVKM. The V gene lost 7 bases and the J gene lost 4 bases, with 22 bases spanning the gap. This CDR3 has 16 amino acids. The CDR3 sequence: CASNRQGTVWGTEAFF. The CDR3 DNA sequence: TGTGCCAGCAATAGGCAGGGGACGGTCTGGGGCACTGAAGCTTTCTTT.

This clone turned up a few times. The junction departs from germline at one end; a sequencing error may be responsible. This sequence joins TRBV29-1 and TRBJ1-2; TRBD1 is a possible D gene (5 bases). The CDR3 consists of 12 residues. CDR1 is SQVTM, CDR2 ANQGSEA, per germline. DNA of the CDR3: TGCAGCGTGAGGACACCCTGGGGTGGCTACCCCTTC. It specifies CSVRTPWGGYPF.

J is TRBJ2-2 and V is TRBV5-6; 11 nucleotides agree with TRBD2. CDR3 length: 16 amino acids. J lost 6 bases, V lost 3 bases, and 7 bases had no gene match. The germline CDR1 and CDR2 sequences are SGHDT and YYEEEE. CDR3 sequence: CASSYWVAGGAGELFF. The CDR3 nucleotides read TGTGCCAGCAGCTACTGGGTAGCGGGAGGGGCCGGGGAGCTGTTTTTT.

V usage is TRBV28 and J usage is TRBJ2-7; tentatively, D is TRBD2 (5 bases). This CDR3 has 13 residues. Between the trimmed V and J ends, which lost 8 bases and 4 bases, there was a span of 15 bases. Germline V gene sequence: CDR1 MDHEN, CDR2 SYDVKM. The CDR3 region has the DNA TGTGCCAGCCGGCCACAAGCGGTGTACGAGCAGTACTTC. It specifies CASRPQAVYEQYF.

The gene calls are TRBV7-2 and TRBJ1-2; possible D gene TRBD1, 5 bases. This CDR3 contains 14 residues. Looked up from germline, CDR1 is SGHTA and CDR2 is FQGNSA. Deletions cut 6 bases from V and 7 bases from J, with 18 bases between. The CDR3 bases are TGTGCCAGCAGTCTTCGGACGGGGGAGGGTGGCTACACCTTC. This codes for CASSLRTGEGGYTF.

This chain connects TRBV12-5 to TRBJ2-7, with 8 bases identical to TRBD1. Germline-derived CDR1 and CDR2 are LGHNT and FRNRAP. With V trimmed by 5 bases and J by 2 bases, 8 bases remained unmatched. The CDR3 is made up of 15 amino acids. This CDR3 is CASGTRDRLAYEQYF. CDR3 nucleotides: TGTGCTAGTGGTACTCGGGACAGGCTGGCCTACGAGCAGTACTTC.

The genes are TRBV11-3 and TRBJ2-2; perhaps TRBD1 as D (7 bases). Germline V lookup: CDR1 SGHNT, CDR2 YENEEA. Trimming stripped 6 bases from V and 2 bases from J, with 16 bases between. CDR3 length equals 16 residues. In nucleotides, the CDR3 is TGTGCCAGCAGTTTCGGGGGACAGATAAACACCGGGGAGCTGTTTTTT. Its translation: CASSFGGQINTGELFF.

CDR3 nucleotides: TGTGCCAGCAGCCAGACAACTGGGGGCAGTACCGGGGAGCTGTTTTTT. This gives the protein CASSQTTGGSTGELFF. The chain employs TRBV7-3 and TRBJ2-2; tentative D call: TRBD1 (6 bases). Trimming took off 5 bases at V and 5 bases at J, with 18 bases between the two ends. Germline V gene sequence: CDR1 SGHTA, CDR2 FQGTGA. The CDR3 has 16 residues.

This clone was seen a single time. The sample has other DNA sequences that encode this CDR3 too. Written as DNA, the CDR3 is TGTGCCAGCAGTCCCGGCACAGATACGCAGTATTTT. It translates to CASSPGTDTQYF. This rearrangement joins TRBV27 to TRBJ2-3; D not resolved. Germline values: CDR1 MNHEY, CDR2 SMNVEV (reference sequence). The V and J ends lost 5 bases and 1 base respectively, with 4 bases between them. The CDR3 covers 12 residues.

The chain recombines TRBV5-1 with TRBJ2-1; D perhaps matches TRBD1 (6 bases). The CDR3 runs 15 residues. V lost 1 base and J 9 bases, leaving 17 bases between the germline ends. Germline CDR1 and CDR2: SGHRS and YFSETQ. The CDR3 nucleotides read TGCGCCAGCAGCTTGAGCCTGGGGACACCGCTTGAGCAGTTCTTC. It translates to CASSLSLGTPLEQFF.

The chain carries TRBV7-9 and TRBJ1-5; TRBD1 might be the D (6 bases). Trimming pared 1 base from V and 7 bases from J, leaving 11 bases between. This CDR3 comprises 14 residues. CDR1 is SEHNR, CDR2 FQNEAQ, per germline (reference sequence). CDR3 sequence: CASSLEGVQQPQHF. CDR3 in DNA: TGTGCCAGCAGCTTAGAGGGGGTACAGCAGCCCCAGCATTTT.

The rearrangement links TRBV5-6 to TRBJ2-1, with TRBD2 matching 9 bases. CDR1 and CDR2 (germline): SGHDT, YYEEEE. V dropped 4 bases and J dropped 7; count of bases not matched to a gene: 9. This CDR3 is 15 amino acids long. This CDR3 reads CASSPLAGGPNEQFF. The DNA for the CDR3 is TGTGCCAGCAGCCCCCTTGCGGGGGGGCCGAATGAGCAGTTCTTC.

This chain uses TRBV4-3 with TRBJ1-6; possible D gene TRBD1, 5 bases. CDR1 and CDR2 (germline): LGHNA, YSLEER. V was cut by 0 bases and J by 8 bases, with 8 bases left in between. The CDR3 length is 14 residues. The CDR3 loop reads CASSQEGLYSPLHF. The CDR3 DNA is TGCGCCAGCAGCCAAGAGGGGCTTTATTCACCCCTCCACTTT.

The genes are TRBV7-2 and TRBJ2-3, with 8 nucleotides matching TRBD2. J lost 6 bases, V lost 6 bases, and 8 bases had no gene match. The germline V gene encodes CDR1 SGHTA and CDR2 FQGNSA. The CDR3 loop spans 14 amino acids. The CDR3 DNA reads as TGTGCCAGCAGGAGCGGGAGCGTCCCCGATACGCAGTATTTT. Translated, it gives CASRSGSVPDTQYF.

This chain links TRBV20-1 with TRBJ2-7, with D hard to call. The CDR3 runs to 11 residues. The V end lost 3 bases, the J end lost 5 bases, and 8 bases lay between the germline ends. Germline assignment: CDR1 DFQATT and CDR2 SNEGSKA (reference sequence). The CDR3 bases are TGCAGTGCTAGTACGGGTCACGAGCAGTACTTC. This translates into CSASTGHEQYF.

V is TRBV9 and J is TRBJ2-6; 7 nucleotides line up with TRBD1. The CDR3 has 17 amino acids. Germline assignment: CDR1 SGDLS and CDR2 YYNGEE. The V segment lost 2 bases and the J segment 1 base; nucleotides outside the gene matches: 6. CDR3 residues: CASSVADRASGANVLTF. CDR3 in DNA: TGTGCCAGCAGCGTCGCCGACAGGGCGTCTGGGGCCAACGTCCTGACTTTC.

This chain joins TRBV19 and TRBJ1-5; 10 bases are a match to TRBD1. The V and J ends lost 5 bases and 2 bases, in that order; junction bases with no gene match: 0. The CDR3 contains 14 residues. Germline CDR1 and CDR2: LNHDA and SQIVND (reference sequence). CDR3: CASSGQGGNQPQHF. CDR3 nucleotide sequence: TGTGCCAGTAGTGGACAGGGGGGCAATCAGCCCCAGCATTTT.

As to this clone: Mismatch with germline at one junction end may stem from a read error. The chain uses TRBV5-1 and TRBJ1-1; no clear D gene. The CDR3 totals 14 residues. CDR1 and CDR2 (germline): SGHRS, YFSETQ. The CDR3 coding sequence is TGCGCCAGCAGCTTGGCCCAACAGATCCCCCTCCTTTTTTTT. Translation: CASSLAQQIPLLFF. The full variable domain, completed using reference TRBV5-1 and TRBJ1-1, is KAGVTQTPRYLIKTRGQQVTLSCSPISGHRSVSWYQQTPGQGLQFLFEYFSETQRNKGNFPGRFSGRQFSNSRSEMNVSTLELGDSALYLCASSLAQQIPLLFFGQGTRLTVV.

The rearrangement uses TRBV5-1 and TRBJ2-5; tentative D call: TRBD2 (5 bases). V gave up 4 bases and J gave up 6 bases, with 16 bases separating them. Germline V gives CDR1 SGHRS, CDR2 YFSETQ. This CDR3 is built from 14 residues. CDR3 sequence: CASSPEVAPKTQYF. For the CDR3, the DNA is TGCGCCAGCAGCCCGGAGGTCGCGCCGAAGACCCAGTACTTC.

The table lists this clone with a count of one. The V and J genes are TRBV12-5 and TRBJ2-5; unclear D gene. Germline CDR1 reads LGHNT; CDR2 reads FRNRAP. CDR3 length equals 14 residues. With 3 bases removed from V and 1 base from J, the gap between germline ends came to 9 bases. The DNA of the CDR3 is TGTGCTAGTGGTTTCGGCGGCGTCCAAGAGACCCAGTACTTC. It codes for CASGFGGVQETQYF. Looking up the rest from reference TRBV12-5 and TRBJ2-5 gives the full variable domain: DARVTQTPRHKVTEMGQEVTMRCQPILGHNTVFWYRQTMMQGLELLAYFRNRAPLDDSGMPKDRFSAEMPDATLATLKIQPSEPRDSAVYFCASGFGGVQETQYFGPGTRLLVL.

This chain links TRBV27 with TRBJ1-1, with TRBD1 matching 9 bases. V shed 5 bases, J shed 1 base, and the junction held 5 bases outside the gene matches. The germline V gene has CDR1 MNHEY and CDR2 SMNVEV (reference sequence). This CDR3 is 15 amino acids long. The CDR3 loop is CASSAPGQGNTEAFF. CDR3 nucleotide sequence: TGTGCCAGCAGTGCTCCGGGACAGGGGAACACTGAAGCTTTCTTT.

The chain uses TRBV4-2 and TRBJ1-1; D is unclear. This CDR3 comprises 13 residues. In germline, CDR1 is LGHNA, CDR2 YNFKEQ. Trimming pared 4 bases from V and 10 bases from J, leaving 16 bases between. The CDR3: CASSPPARERAFF. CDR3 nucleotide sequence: TGTGCCAGCAGCCCCCCCGCAAGGGAGAGAGCTTTCTTT.